These 30 T cell receptor beta chains were all obtained from the same sample, sequenced in a study of cytomegalovirus exposure and HLA in healthy donors. A multiplex PCR was run with 60 Vbeta primers and 13 Jbeta primers. Assay: immunoSEQ multiplex PCR; the TCRdb copy retains only in-frame clones and omits some. Among roughly 140,000 clones, about 79% were seen once, and the ten largest hold less than 2%. Material: PBMCs. These receptors were collected from a woman in her thirties in good health and CMV-seronegative.

The chain uses TRBV5-1 and TRBJ2-7; D remains ambiguous. The ends were cut back, 0 bases at V and 1 base at J, with 8 bases in the middle. The CDR3 contains 14 residues. Germline-derived CDR1 and CDR2 are SGHRS and YFSETQ. CDR3: CASSLAMESYEQYF. The CDR3 DNA follows: TGCGCCAGCAGCTTGGCCATGGAGTCCTACGAGCAGTACTTC.

The V call is TRBV5-5, the J call TRBJ1-6, with 7 nucleotides matching TRBD1. This CDR3 is built from 15 residues. Germline V gives CDR1 SGHKS, CDR2 YYEKEE (reference sequence). Trimming at V came to 0 bases and at J to 9 bases, leaving 6 bases not matched to a gene. CDR3 amino acids: CASSLGGRGSSPLHF. CDR3 nucleotide sequence: TGTGCCAGCAGCTTGGGTGGCAGGGGGAGTTCACCCCTCCACTTT. The full variable domain, with the rest looked up from reference TRBV5-5 and TRBJ1-6, is DAGVTQSPTHLIKTRGQQVTLRCSPISGHKSVSWYQQVLGQGPQFIFQYYEKEERGRGNFPDRFSARQFPNYSSELNVNALLLGDSALYLCASSLGGRGSSPLHFGNGTRLTVT.

The V and J genes are TRBV4-1 and TRBJ1-1; D possibly corresponds to TRBD1 (6 bases). The V gene lost 4 bases and the J gene lost 11 bases, with 20 bases spanning the gap. Germline lookup yields CDR1 MGHRA and CDR2 YSYEKL. The CDR3 loop spans 14 amino acids. CDR3 residues: CASSPGQLSSGAFF. CDR3 sequence (DNA): TGCGCCAGCAGCCCTGGACAGCTCTCTTCTGGGGCTTTCTTT.

The chain links TRBV7-2 to TRBJ1-2; no clear D gene. V shed 3 bases and J shed 8 bases, with 13 bases lying between them. The V gene's germline CDR1 is SGHTA and CDR2 FQGNSA. The CDR3 contains 13 residues. CDR3 bases: TGTGCCAGCAGCTTCGAGGTCCTCGGCGGCTACACCTTC. Encoded protein: CASSFEVLGGYTF.

J is TRBJ1-2 and V is TRBV9; 8 nucleotides match TRBD1. J lost 3 bases, V lost 0 bases, and 4 bases had no gene match. This CDR3 spans 15 amino acids. Germline lookup yields CDR1 SGDLS and CDR2 YYNGEE. The DNA for the CDR3 is TGTGCCAGCAGCGTAGACCCGACAGGGGACTATGGCTACACCTTC. This gives the protein CASSVDPTGDYGYTF.

This clone was recorded only once. The chain links TRBV5-4 to TRBJ2-2; D gene uncertain. V was shortened by 2 bases and J by 7 bases, with 6 bases between the two germline ends. This CDR3 has 12 residues. Germline V gives CDR1 SGHNT, CDR2 YYREEE (reference sequence). CDR3: CASSFVGGELFF. In DNA form, the CDR3 reads TGTGCCAGCAGCTTCGTCGGCGGGGAGCTGTTTTTT. The variable domain in full, completed from reference TRBV5-4 and TRBJ2-2, reads ETGVTQSPTHLIKTRGQQVTLRCSSQSGHNTVSWYQQALGQGPQFIFQYYREEENGRGNFPPRFSGLQFPNYSSELNVNALELDDSALYLCASSFVGGELFFGEGSRLTVL.

This clone was counted between two and nine times. The rearrangement links TRBV19 to TRBJ1-1; no reliable D call. Per the germline V gene, CDR1 is LNHDA and CDR2 is SQIVND (reference sequence). The CDR3 consists of 14 residues. Trimming took 3 bases from V and 4 from J, leaving 12 bases between them. The CDR3 reads CASSIKVLATEAFF. CDR3 nucleotide sequence: TGTGCCAGTAGTATCAAGGTTTTAGCCACTGAAGCTTTCTTT.

The chain couples TRBV5-1 to TRBJ2-3, with TRBD1 matching over 10 bases. The CDR3 contains 16 residues. In germline, CDR1 is SGHRS, CDR2 YFSETQ. The junction had 5 bases not matched to a gene; V was cut back by 2 bases and J by 2 bases. The CDR3 spells CASSFPGQGLTDTQYF. CDR3 nucleotide sequence: TGCGCCAGCAGCTTTCCGGGACAGGGGCTCACAGATACGCAGTATTTT.

This rearrangement joins TRBV10-3 to TRBJ1-6; 9 bases are a match to TRBD1. The junction had 4 bases not matched to a gene; V was cut back by 6 bases and J by 7 bases. The CDR3 loop spans 14 amino acids. Germline V gene sequence: CDR1 ENHRY, CDR2 SYGVKD. The CDR3 nucleotides are TGTGCCATCAGCTCACAGGGGGCAAATTCACCCCTCCACTTT. This encodes CAISSQGANSPLHF.

The chain couples TRBV6-5 to TRBJ1-2; D is possibly TRBD1 (6 bases). Germline V gene data show CDR1 as MNHEY and CDR2 as SVGAGI. The CDR3 spans 15 residues. Deletions cut 5 bases from V and 8 bases from J, with 21 bases between. The CDR3 nucleotides are TGTGCCAGCAGTCAGGACAGTCTTATGGGTACGGGCTACACCTTC. Amino acids: CASSQDSLMGTGYTF.

The V gene is TRBV28, the J gene TRBJ2-1, with D perhaps matching TRBD2 (7 bases). The CDR3 is 12 residues long. V lost 1 base, J lost 15 bases, and 13 bases lay in between. Looked up from germline, CDR1 is MDHEN and CDR2 is SYDVKM. DNA of the CDR3: TGTGCCAGCAGTTTATTTCCGGGGGGCCCGTTCTTC. As protein: CASSLFPGGPFF.

The chain recombines TRBV27 with TRBJ1-1; D is possibly TRBD1 (6 bases). Trimming took 6 bases from V and 8 from J, leaving 16 bases between them. This CDR3 has 13 amino acids. Germline CDR1 reads MNHEY; CDR2 reads SMNVEV (reference sequence). This CDR3 reads CASSLQGSQEAFF. DNA for the CDR3: TGTGCCAGCAGCCTTCAGGGGTCTCAGGAAGCTTTCTTT.

This rearrangement joins TRBV4-1 to TRBJ1-5, with TRBD1 matching over 7 bases. The CDR3 spans 15 residues. Germline trimming cut 0 bases from V and 5 bases from J; bases unmatched to any gene: 4. Germline-derived CDR1 and CDR2 are MGHRA and YSYEKL. The CDR3 nucleotides are TGCGCCAGCAGCCAAGACCCAGGGGGGCATCAGCCCCAGCATTTT. This codes for CASSQDPGGHQPQHF.

The chain employs TRBV9 and TRBJ2-5, with D possibly TRBD2 on 6 matching bases. Germline CDR1 is SGDLS and CDR2 is YYNGEE. With 4 bases removed from V and 3 bases from J, the gap between germline ends came to 13 bases. The length of the CDR3 is 14 residues. The CDR3 DNA reads as TGTGCCAGCAGCCCCCTGACGGGGGAAGAGACCCAGTACTTC. Protein sequence: CASSPLTGEETQYF.

The V call is TRBV15, the J call TRBJ2-3, with D tentatively TRBD1 (6 bases). The ends were cut back, 1 base at V and 1 base at J, with 6 bases in the middle. The germline V gene has CDR1 LNHNV and CDR2 YYDKDF (reference sequence). This CDR3 has 14 residues. For the CDR3, the DNA is TGTGCCACCAGCAGAGCAGGGGGCACAGATACGCAGTATTTT. It yields the protein CATSRAGGTDTQYF.

The CDR3 spells CASSLVGTGDNSPLHF. CDR3 sequence (DNA): TGTGCCAGCAGCTTAGTCGGGACAGGGGATAATTCACCCCTCCACTTT. The chain links TRBV7-2 to TRBJ1-6, with TRBD1 matching 10 bases. The ends lost 1 base at V and 5 bases at J; junction bases unmatched: 2. The CDR3 runs to 16 residues. Germline-derived CDR1 and CDR2 are SGHTA and FQGNSA.

The CDR3 nucleotides are TGTGCCAGCAGTGAAGCCGGCGAGGCGGCCTATGGCTACACCTTC. It yields the protein CASSEAGEAAYGYTF. The chain links TRBV6-1 to TRBJ1-2; D uncertain. V lost 0 bases to trimming and J lost 4 bases, with 12 bases between them. Germline lookup yields CDR1 MNHNS and CDR2 SASEGT. CDR3 size: 15 residues.

This rearrangement joins TRBV9 to TRBJ1-2; D unresolved. This CDR3 has 15 amino acids. CDR1 and CDR2 (germline): SGDLS, YYNGEE. Trimming removed 4 bases at V and 5 bases at J, with 18 bases between. This chain's CDR3 is CASSPDPGRRYGYTF. The CDR3 DNA reads TGTGCCAGCAGCCCTGACCCCGGGAGGAGGTATGGCTACACCTTC.

This chain links TRBV11-2 with TRBJ2-3, with 11 bases aligning to TRBD2. V lost 6 bases to trimming and J lost 6 bases; unmatched junction nucleotides: 11. The germline gives CDR1 SGHAT, CDR2 FQNNGV. The CDR3 runs 16 residues. CDR3 in amino acids: CASRDSGGAVFDTQYF. The CDR3 bases are TGTGCCAGCAGAGATAGCGGGGGGGCGGTGTTTGATACGCAGTATTTT.

V usage is TRBV5-4 and J usage is TRBJ1-1; no clear D gene. Trimming cost V 1 base and J 3 bases, with 7 bases left between them. CDR3 length equals 13 residues. The germline V gene has CDR1 SGHNT and CDR2 YYREEE (reference sequence). CDR3 sequence: CASSLRVDTEAFF. CDR3 in DNA: TGTGCCAGCAGCTTGAGAGTGGACACTGAAGCTTTCTTT.

The genes are TRBV18 and TRBJ2-2; D remains unclear. CDR3 length: 18 amino acids. Looked up from germline, CDR1 is KGHSH and CDR2 is LQKENI. Trimming left V 0 bases short and J 0 bases short, with 14 bases between. DNA of the CDR3: TGTGCCAGCTCACCACCGGTTGGTATCAGCGCGAACACCGGGGAGCTGTTTTTT. Translation: CASSPPVGISANTGELFF.

The chain joins TRBV6-5 to TRBJ1-1; D possibly corresponds to TRBD1 (6 bases). The CDR3 has 14 residues. With 3 bases removed from V and 4 bases from J, the gap between germline ends came to 12 bases. Germline V gives CDR1 MNHEY, CDR2 SVGAGI. DNA for the CDR3: TGTGCCAGCAGTTATCTTGGACAGATCACTGAAGCTTTCTTT. This encodes CASSYLGQITEAFF.

The rearrangement joins TRBV2 to TRBJ1-1, with D possibly TRBD1 on 6 matching bases. In germline, CDR1 is SNHLY, CDR2 FYNNEI. CDR3 length equals 14 residues. Trimming took off 6 bases at V and 4 bases at J, with 15 bases between the two ends. This CDR3 is CASSVSGDVTEAFF. CDR3 sequence (DNA): TGTGCCAGCAGCGTATCAGGGGATGTCACTGAAGCTTTCTTT.

J is TRBJ2-5 and V is TRBV5-8; 8 bases align to TRBD1. The CDR3 has 14 amino acids. Germline-derived CDR1 and CDR2 are SGHTS and YDEGEE. Germline trimming cut 0 bases from V and 2 bases from J; bases unmatched to any gene: 0. CDR3 sequence reads: CASSLGTGQETQYF. CDR3 coding DNA: TGTGCCAGCAGCTTGGGGACAGGGCAAGAGACCCAGTACTTC. The variable domain in full, completed from reference TRBV5-8 and TRBJ2-5, reads EAGVTQSPTHLIKTRGQQATLRCSPISGHTSVYWYQQALGLGLQFLLWYDEGEERNRGNFPPRFSGRQFPNYSSELNVNALELEDSALYLCASSLGTGQETQYFGPGTRLLVL.

V is TRBV11-3 and J is TRBJ2-2; unclear D gene. There are 14 residues in the CDR3. The germline V gene encodes CDR1 SGHNT and CDR2 YENEEA. Trimming cost V 2 bases and J 3 bases, with 7 bases left between them. CDR3: CASSLFSDTGELFF. The CDR3 DNA sequence: TGTGCCAGCAGCTTATTCAGCGACACCGGGGAGCTGTTTTTT.

V and J are TRBV30 and TRBJ2-3; possibly TRBD1 for D (6 bases). Trimming cost V 0 bases and J 7 bases, with 20 bases left between them. This CDR3 spans 16 amino acids. CDR1 is GTSNPN and CDR2 is SVGIG in the germline V gene (reference sequence). The CDR3 protein is CAWSVGTQTYLNTQYF. CDR3 sequence (DNA): TGTGCCTGGAGTGTTGGGACACAAACTTACCTTAATACGCAGTATTTT.

This chain joins TRBV30 and TRBJ1-5; TRBD1 aligns across 7 bases. CDR1 is GTSNPN and CDR2 is SVGIG in the germline V gene (reference sequence). The CDR3 sequence is 14 residues long. Trimming took 4 bases from V and 2 from J; bases not matched to a gene: 5. In nucleotides, the CDR3 is TGTGCCTGGAAGGTTCAGGGGGGCAATCAGCCCCAGCATTTT. Translating gives CAWKVQGGNQPQHF. The full variable domain, its missing parts supplied by reference TRBV30 and TRBJ1-5, is SQTIHQWPATLVQPVGSPLSLECTVEGTSNPNLYWYRQAAGRGLQLLFYSVGIGQISSEVPQNLSASRPQDRQFILSSKKLLLSDSGFYLCAWKVQGGNQPQHFGDGTRLSIL.

The chain uses TRBV27 and TRBJ1-1; 9 bases match TRBD1. CDR1 MNHEY and CDR2 SMNVEV come from the germline V gene (reference sequence). J was trimmed by 4 bases and V by 5 bases; bases with no gene match: 5. The CDR3 consists of 14 residues. CDR3 sequence: CASSLWTGVTEAFF. The CDR3 DNA reads TGTGCCAGCAGTCTATGGACAGGGGTCACTGAAGCTTTCTTT.

V and J are TRBV19 and TRBJ1-4, with unresolved D. The germline CDR1 and CDR2 sequences are LNHDA and SQIVND (reference sequence). The CDR3 has 15 residues. Deletions cut 4 bases from V and 3 bases from J, with 12 bases between. The CDR3 nucleotides are TGTGCCAGTAGTAGCGGGCGGAGTTCTAATGAAAAACTGTTTTTT. Its protein product is CASSSGRSSNEKLFF.

The chain uses TRBV6-5 and TRBJ1-5, with TRBD1 matching over 8 bases. This CDR3 contains 13 residues. The V and J ends lost 5 bases and 6 bases, in that order; junction bases with no gene match: 3. Looked up from germline, CDR1 is MNHEY and CDR2 is SVGAGI. The CDR3 loop reads CASSAQGGQPQHF. As DNA, the CDR3 is TGTGCCAGCAGTGCACAGGGGGGTCAGCCCCAGCATTTT.